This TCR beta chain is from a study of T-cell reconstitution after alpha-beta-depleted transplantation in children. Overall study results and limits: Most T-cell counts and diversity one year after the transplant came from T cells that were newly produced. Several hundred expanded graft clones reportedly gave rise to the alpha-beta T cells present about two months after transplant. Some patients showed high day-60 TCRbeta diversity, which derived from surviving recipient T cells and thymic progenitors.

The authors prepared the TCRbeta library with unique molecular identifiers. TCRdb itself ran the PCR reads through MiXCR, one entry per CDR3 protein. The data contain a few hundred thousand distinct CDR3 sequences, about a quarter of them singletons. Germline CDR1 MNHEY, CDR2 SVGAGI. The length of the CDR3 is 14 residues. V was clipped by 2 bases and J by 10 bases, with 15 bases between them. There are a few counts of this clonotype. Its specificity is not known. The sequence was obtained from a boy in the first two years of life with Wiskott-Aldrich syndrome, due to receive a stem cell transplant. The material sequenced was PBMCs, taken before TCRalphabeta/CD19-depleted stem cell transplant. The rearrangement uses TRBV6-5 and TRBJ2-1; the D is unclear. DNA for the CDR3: TGTGCCAGCAGTTACGGTCCTAGTGTTGAGGAGCAGTTCTTC. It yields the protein CASSYGPSVEEQFF.